The T cell receptor (beta chain) under discussion was sequenced for a study of T cells expressing NK-cell markers. Study information: Beta-chain profiling covered CD3+CD56+NKG2C+, CD3+CD56+NKG2C- and CD3+CD56-NKG2C+ sorted subsets. Study-level points and caveats: Questions lingered over whether expanded NKG2C+ T cell clones were HCMV-specific.

CDR3 length: 16 residues. Germline CDR1 reads SGHKS; CDR2 reads YYEKEE (reference sequence). For this clonotype: Its specificity is unknown.

What made the TCR beta cDNA was 5'RACE template switching with UMIs. TCRdb re-called the 5' RACE reads and shows each CDR3 protein once, DNA omitted. This sample's table reports about 260,000 distinct CDR3 sequences. This receptor was identified in a man aged 18 to 35 in good health. The rearrangement links TRBV5-5 to TRBJ1-1; TCRdb picks TRBD1, but there is no DNA to check that call. The material sequenced was blood T cells: a sorted CD56 or NKG2C T cell subset, CD4+ or CD8+ T cells, or bulk PBMC T cells (not recorded which). CDR3 in amino acids: CASTPVPPGMNTEAFF. Drawing the rest from reference TRBV5-5 and TRBJ1-1, the complete variable domain is DAGVTQSPTHLIKTRGQQVTLRCSPISGHKSVSWYQQVLGQGPQFIFQYYEKEERGRGNFPDRFSARQFPNYSSELNVNALLLGDSALYLCASTPVPPGMNTEAFFGQGTRLTVV.